Below, 28 T cell receptor beta chains from the same sample are listed, as sequenced in a study of draining lymph node invasion in breast cancer. TCRdb processed the bulk RNA-seq reads anew with MiXCR; each CDR3 protein has one entry. Found here are about 1,900 distinct CDR3 sequences, over 65% of them singletons; the top ten hold 2% to 3%. Memory conventional CD4 T cells were sorted as CD4+ CD45RA- CD25- cells. What was sequenced was sorted memory CD4+ effector T cells from a lymph node. These TCRs come from a female donor with luminal breast cancer.

This clonotype was observed a handful of times. This chain connects TRBV20-1 to TRBJ2-5; 13 nucleotides agree with TRBD2. The CDR3 contains 14 residues. CDR1 and CDR2 (germline): DFQATT, SNEGSKA (reference sequence). J lost 3 bases, V lost 5 bases, and 3 bases had no gene match. CDR3 in amino acids: CSAQGTSGEETQYF. The CDR3 region has the DNA TGCAGTGCTCAAGGGACTAGCGGGGAAGAGACCCAGTACTTC.

This chain joins TRBV5-1 and TRBJ1-1; D is uncertain. The germline V gene has CDR1 SGHRS and CDR2 YFSETQ. The CDR3 spans 16 residues. Trimming pared 3 bases from V and 6 bases from J, leaving 21 bases between. CDR3 loop: CASSSAIRGEVAEAFF. In nucleotides, the CDR3 is TGCGCCAGCAGCTCTGCTATCCGAGGTGAGGTGGCTGAAGCTTTCTTT.

This clonotype was seen a handful of times. The chain links TRBV10-2 to TRBJ1-1; D is perhaps TRBD1 (6 bases). Germline assignment: CDR1 WSHSY and CDR2 SAAADI. V was pared by 6 bases and J by 1 base, with 12 bases between. The CDR3 covers 14 residues. CDR3 in amino acids: CASRQQGGNTEAFF. CDR3 sequence (DNA): TGCGCCAGCAGGCAACAGGGAGGGAACACTGAAGCTTTCTTT.

This rearrangement joins TRBV4-2 to TRBJ1-1; the D is unclear. The CDR3 covers 14 residues. Germline values: CDR1 LGHNA, CDR2 YNFKEQ. V gave up 1 base and J gave up 0 bases, with 6 bases separating them. The CDR3 loop is CASSQGQMNTEAFF. CDR3 nucleotides: TGTGCCAGCAGCCAAGGCCAGATGAACACTGAAGCTTTCTTT.

This chain uses TRBV24-1 with TRBJ2-2; 7 bases match TRBD1. J lost 4 bases, V lost 4 bases, and 5 bases had no gene match. The germline CDR1 and CDR2 sequences are KGHDR and SFDVKD. CDR3 length: 15 residues. CDR3 in amino acids: CATSDRQGSTGELFF. As DNA, the CDR3 is TGTGCCACCAGTGACAGACAGGGATCCACCGGGGAGCTGTTTTTT.

The V and J genes are TRBV6-6 and TRBJ1-6, with D possibly being TRBD1 (6 bases). Germline V gene lookup returns CDR1 MNHNY and CDR2 SVGAGI (reference sequence). Between the trimmed V and J ends, which lost 8 bases and 6 bases, there was a span of 8 bases. CDR3 length: 12 amino acids. In DNA, the CDR3 is TGTGCCAGCTCACAGGGTAATTCACCCCTCCACTTT. It encodes CASSQGNSPLHF.

This clonotype was counted a single time. The V call is TRBV5-5, the J call TRBJ1-2, with 10 bases aligning to TRBD1. The V and J ends lost 3 bases and 8 bases, in that order; junction bases with no gene match: 1. The length of the CDR3 is 12 residues. Germline values: CDR1 SGHKS, CDR2 YYEKEE (reference sequence). As DNA, the CDR3 is TGTGCCAGCAGCTGGGACAGGGGCGGCTACACCTTC. This gives the protein CASSWDRGGYTF.

This chain uses TRBV5-8 with TRBJ1-5, with TRBD1 matching over 8 bases. V was clipped by 0 bases and J by 8 bases; unmatched bases: 10. This CDR3 spans 16 amino acids. The germline V gene encodes CDR1 SGHTS and CDR2 YDEGEE. The CDR3 DNA reads as TGTGCCAGCAGCTTGGGGACAGGGCTGTCTGGGGAGCCCCAGCATTTT. This codes for CASSLGTGLSGEPQHF.

This clonotype appeared once. This chain connects TRBV19 to TRBJ1-1; D perhaps matches TRBD1 (6 bases). The CDR3 consists of 13 residues. Trimming cost V 5 bases and J 5 bases, with 12 bases left between them. Germline V gene sequence: CDR1 LNHDA, CDR2 SQIVND (reference sequence). CDR3 loop: CASSPKGETEAFF. The CDR3 DNA reads as TGTGCCAGTAGTCCCAAGGGGGAAACTGAAGCTTTCTTT.

The rearrangement uses TRBV3-1 and TRBJ1-5; 7 bases are a match to TRBD1. The CDR3 loop spans 14 amino acids. V gave up 0 bases and J gave up 7 bases; unmatched junction bases: 3. Germline loops: CDR1 LGHDT, CDR2 YNNKEL (reference sequence). In DNA form, the CDR3 reads TGTGCCAGCAGCCAAGAGGGAGGGGGCCAGCCCCAGCATTTT. Translated: CASSQEGGGQPQHF.

The CDR3 DNA follows: TGCGCCAGCAGCCTACGGTTGGACAGGGGATCTGAAGCTTTCTTT. It translates to CASSLRLDRGSEAFF. This sequence joins TRBV5-1 and TRBJ1-1; TRBD1 agrees at 9 bases. The V gene end was trimmed by 4 bases and the J gene end by 6 bases; junction bases not matched to a gene: 10. CDR1 is SGHRS and CDR2 is YFSETQ in the germline V gene. CDR3 size: 15 residues.

In its sample, this clonotype was seen a few times. The J gene is TRBJ1-2, the V gene TRBV6-1; D is unclear. V shed 1 base and J shed 4 bases, with 4 bases lying between them. This CDR3 contains 12 residues. The germline V gene encodes CDR1 MNHNS and CDR2 SASEGT. The CDR3 loop is CASSEGSYGYTF. CDR3 DNA: TGTGCCAGCAGTGAAGGGAGCTATGGCTACACCTTC.

The chain is built from TRBV9 and TRBJ1-4; perhaps TRBD1 as D (6 bases). V was pared by 2 bases and J by 6 bases, with 20 bases between. The CDR3 runs to 17 residues. Germline CDR1 is SGDLS and CDR2 is YYNGEE. CDR3 sequence reads: CASSVSSPGGRDEKLFF. The DNA for the CDR3 is TGTGCCAGCAGCGTGTCCTCCCCCGGGGGCCGCGATGAAAAACTGTTTTTT.

The chain combines TRBV5-4 with TRBJ1-1; perhaps TRBD1 as D (5 bases). The V end was cut by 1 base, the J end by 0 bases, with 7 bases between. The CDR3 contains 14 residues. CDR1 is SGHNT and CDR2 is YYREEE in the germline V gene (reference sequence). The CDR3 is CASSLWGLNTEAFF. The CDR3 DNA reads TGTGCCAGCAGCTTGTGGGGGTTGAACACTGAAGCTTTCTTT. Based on the CDR3 plus reference TRBV5-4 and TRBJ1-1, the full variable domain is ETGVTQSPTHLIKTRGQQVTLRCSSQSGHNTVSWYQQALGQGPQFIFQYYREEENGRGNFPPRFSGLQFPNYSSELNVNALELDDSALYLCASSLWGLNTEAFFGQGTRLTVV.

This clonotype was counted a few times. The chain carries TRBV27 and TRBJ2-3; perhaps TRBD1 as D (6 bases). The germline V gene has CDR1 MNHEY and CDR2 SMNVEV (reference sequence). This CDR3 spans 14 amino acids. Trimming shortened V by 4 bases and J by 6 bases, and 14 bases separated the two germline ends. The CDR3 sequence: CASSSRRGFDTQYF. The CDR3 region has the DNA TGTGCCAGCAGTTCCCGTAGGGGGTTCGATACGCAGTATTTT.

This chain links TRBV12-3 or TRBV12-4 with TRBJ1-2; 8 bases map to TRBD1. This CDR3 contains 15 residues. The trim removed 1 base at V and 4 bases at J, leaving 5 bases unmatched. In nucleotides, the CDR3 is TGTGCCAGCAGTTTAGGGACAGGGATCACCTATGGCTACACCTTC. It translates to CASSLGTGITYGYTF.

The CDR3 loop is CAWSVARGGTYNSPLHF. CDR3 coding DNA: TGTGCCTGGAGTGTAGCTCGAGGAGGCACCTATAATTCACCCCTCCACTTT. The V and J genes are TRBV30 and TRBJ1-6; D gene ambiguous. The CDR3 is 17 residues long. V dropped 0 bases and J dropped 2 bases, with 14 bases sitting between them. Germline V gives CDR1 GTSNPN, CDR2 SVGIG (reference sequence). Full variable domain (missing parts from reference TRBV30 and TRBJ1-6): SQTIHQWPATLVQPVGSPLSLECTVEGTSNPNLYWYRQAAGRGLQLLFYSVGIGQISSEVPQNLSASRPQDRQFILSSKKLLLSDSGFYLCAWSVARGGTYNSPLHFGNGTRLTVT.

This clonotype is a singleton in its sample. The chain combines TRBV29-1 with TRBJ2-3; 7 bases agree with TRBD1. CDR1 is SQVTM and CDR2 is ANQGSEA in the germline V gene. V trimming: 4 bases; J trimming: 4 bases; junction bases outside the gene matches: 5. This CDR3 is 13 amino acids long. CDR3 in amino acids: CSVGQGRSDTQYF. CDR3 in DNA: TGCAGCGTTGGACAGGGTAGATCAGATACGCAGTATTTT.

Comments on this clonotype: At one end, the junction sequence differs from germline, possibly due to a read error. The rearrangement uses TRBV29-1 and TRBJ1-2; 10 nucleotides agree with TRBD1. Germline V lookup: CDR1 SQVTM, CDR2 ANQGSEA. The CDR3 is 14 amino acids. Written as DNA, the CDR3 is TGCAGCGTTTCGACAGGGGGCTCTGGCTATGGCTACACATTC. This encodes CSVSTGGSGYGYTF.

This sequence joins TRBV5-4 and TRBJ2-7; D not certain. CDR3 length: 14 residues. Trimming shortened V by 2 bases and J by 6 bases, and 15 bases separated the two germline ends. Germline-derived CDR1 and CDR2 are SGHNT and YYREEE (reference sequence). The CDR3 here is CASSLPVGSGEQYF. Written as DNA, the CDR3 is TGTGCCAGCAGCTTACCGGTGGGGTCTGGCGAGCAGTACTTC.

The V and J genes are TRBV19 and TRBJ2-5; D is undetermined. CDR1 is LNHDA, CDR2 SQIVND, per germline (reference sequence). V gave up 2 bases and J gave up 3 bases, with 10 bases separating them. This CDR3 comprises 14 residues. The DNA for the CDR3 is TGTGCCAGTAGTATAACCTCGACGAAAGAGACCCAGTACTTC. It specifies CASSITSTKETQYF.

The V call is TRBV7-9, the J call TRBJ2-1, with a tentative D call TRBD1 (6 bases). With 5 bases removed from V and 9 bases from J, the gap between germline ends came to 11 bases. From germline, CDR1 is SEHNR and CDR2 FQNEAQ (reference sequence). The CDR3 covers 12 residues. CDR3 protein: CASSQQGFEQFF. The CDR3 region has the DNA TGTGCCAGCAGCCAACAGGGTTTTGAGCAGTTCTTC.

This chain connects TRBV4-2 to TRBJ1-3; no clear D gene. Germline CDR1 and CDR2: LGHNA and YNFKEQ. With 6 bases removed from V and 0 bases from J, the gap between germline ends came to 6 bases. The CDR3 loop spans 13 amino acids. The CDR3 DNA reads as TGTGCCAGCAGGGTAACCTCTGGAAACACCATATATTTT. It is translated as CASRVTSGNTIYF.

This clonotype was detected once. This chain connects TRBV28 to TRBJ2-3, with D possibly matching TRBD1 (5 bases). Germline V gene data show CDR1 as MDHEN and CDR2 as SYDVKM. CDR3 length equals 11 residues. Trimming took off 10 bases at V and 11 bases at J, with 16 bases between the two ends. The CDR3 reads CATRGTPQQYF. The CDR3 region has the DNA TGTGCCACAAGGGGAACTCCACAGCAGTATTTT.

The chain carries TRBV11-2 and TRBJ2-2; no definite D call. There are 12 residues in the CDR3. Trimming pared 6 bases from V and 7 bases from J, leaving 9 bases between. Germline V lookup: CDR1 SGHAT, CDR2 FQNNGV. CDR3 protein: CASRNPGGELFF. Here the CDR3 DNA reads TGTGCCAGCAGAAATCCCGGCGGGGAGCTGTTTTTT.

This clonotype has just one count. The V and J genes are TRBV7-2 and TRBJ2-1; D tentatively reads TRBD1 or TRBD2 (5 bases each). This CDR3 is built from 13 residues. CDR1 and CDR2 from the germline V gene are SGHTA and FQGNSA. Trimming pared 1 base from V and 12 bases from J, leaving 13 bases between. The CDR3: CASSLVVRGGQFF. CDR3 DNA: TGTGCCAGCAGCTTAGTAGTTCGGGGCGGGCAGTTCTTC. Full variable domain (outside the CDR3, taken from reference TRBV7-2 and TRBJ2-1): GAGVSQSPSNKVTEKGKDVELRCDPISGHTALYWYRQSLGQGLEFLIYFQGNSAPDKSGLPSDRFSAERTGGSVSTLTIQRTQQEDSAVYLCASSLVVRGGQFFGPGTRLTVL.

About this clonotype itself: One end of the junction fails to match germline, which may point to a read error. The chain has TRBV15 and TRBJ1-5; a weak D match, TRBD1 (6 bases). The CDR3 runs 11 residues. Germline V lookup: CDR1 LNHNV, CDR2 YYDKDF (reference sequence). CDR3 region: CTGHLAQPQHF. In nucleotides, the CDR3 is TGCACGGGACATTTGGCTCAGCCCCAGCATTTT. The full variable domain, completed using reference TRBV15 and TRBJ1-5, is DAMVIQNPRYQVTQFGKPVTLSCSQTLNHNVMYWYQQKSSQAPKLLFHYYDKDFNNEADTPDNFQSRRPNTSFCFLDIRSPGLGDTAMYLCTGHLAQPQHFGDGTRLSIL.

This clonotype was recorded only once. The V and J genes are TRBV12-3 or TRBV12-4 and TRBJ1-1; D is unclear. The V gene lost 5 bases and the J gene lost 9 bases, with 13 bases spanning the gap. This CDR3 comprises 12 residues. The CDR3 DNA reads TGTGCCAGCAGTCGGCAGAGGCAGCAAGCTTTCTTT. Its protein product is CASSRQRQQAFF.